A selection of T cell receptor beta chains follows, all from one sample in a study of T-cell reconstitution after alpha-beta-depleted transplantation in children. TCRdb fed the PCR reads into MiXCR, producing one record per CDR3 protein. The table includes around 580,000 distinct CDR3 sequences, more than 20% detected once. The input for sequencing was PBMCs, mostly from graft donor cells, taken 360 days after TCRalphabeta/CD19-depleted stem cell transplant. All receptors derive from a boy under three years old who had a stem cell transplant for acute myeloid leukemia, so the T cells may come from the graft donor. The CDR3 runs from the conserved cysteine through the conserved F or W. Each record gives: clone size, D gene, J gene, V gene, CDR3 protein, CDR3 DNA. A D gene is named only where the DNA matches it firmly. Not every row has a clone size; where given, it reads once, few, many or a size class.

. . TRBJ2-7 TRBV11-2 CASSFLSPRFGSSYEQYF TGTGCCAGCAGCTTCCTGTCCCCCCGGTTTGGTAGTTCCTACGAGCAGTACTTC
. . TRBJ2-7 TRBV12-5 CASGPTATYEQYF TGTGCTAGTGGTCCGACTGCTACCTACGAGCAGTACTTC
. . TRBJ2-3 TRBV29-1 CSAEPGLSTDTQYF TGCAGCGCTGAACCGGGACTTAGCACAGATACGCAGTATTTT
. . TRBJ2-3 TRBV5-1 CASSFAGRTTTDTQYF TGCGCCAGCAGCTTTGCTGGTAGGACCACCACAGATACGCAGTATTTT
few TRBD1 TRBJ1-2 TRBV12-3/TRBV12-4 CASSPRGTGDYGYTF TGTGCCAGCAGTCCTAGGGGGACAGGGGACTATGGCTACACCTTC
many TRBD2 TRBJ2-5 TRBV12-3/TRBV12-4 CASSLVSPGLAGGRRRETQYF TGTGCCAGCAGTTTAGTCTCCCCCGGACTAGCGGGGGGGCGGAGGAGGGAGACCCAGTACTTC
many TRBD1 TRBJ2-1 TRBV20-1 CSATLQGADEQFF TGCAGTGCTACCCTCCAGGGGGCGGATGAGCAGTTCTTC
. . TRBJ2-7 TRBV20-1 CSARSLSYEQYF TGCAGTGCTCGGAGTTTGTCCTACGAGCAGTACTTC
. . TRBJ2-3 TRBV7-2 CASSPTATDTQYF TGTGCCAGCAGCCCGACTGCCACAGATACGCAGTATTTT
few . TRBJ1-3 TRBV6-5 CASSYVGGQGTGNTIYF TGTGCCAGCAGTTACGTTGGGGGGCAGGGAACTGGAAACACCATATATTTT
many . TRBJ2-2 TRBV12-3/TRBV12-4 CASSSQGIVPGELFF TGTGCCAGCAGTTCTCAGGGTATAGTTCCCGGGGAGCTGTTTTTT
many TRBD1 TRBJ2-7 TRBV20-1 CSAVDRVQTYEQYF TGCAGTGCCGTCGACAGGGTCCAGACCTACGAGCAGTACTTC
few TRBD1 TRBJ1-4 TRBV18 CASSPPVRGHEKLFF TGTGCCAGCTCACCACCGGTCAGGGGGCATGAAAAACTGTTTTTT
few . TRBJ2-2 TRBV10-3 CAISGDRNTGELFF TGTGCCATCAGTGGGGACCGGAACACCGGGGAGCTGTTTTTT
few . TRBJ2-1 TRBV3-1 CASSQQGILYNEQFF TGTGCCAGCAGCCAACAGGGGATATTATACAATGAGCAGTTCTTC
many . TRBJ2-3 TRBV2 CASSVTRPDTQYF TGTGCCAGCAGTGTGACTAGGCCCGATACGCAGTATTTT
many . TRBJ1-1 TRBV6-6 CASSYSMAARAFF TGTGCCAGCAGTTACTCGATGGCAGCCCGGGCTTTCTTT
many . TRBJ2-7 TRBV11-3 CASRARSSYEQYF TGTGCCAGCAGGGCACGCAGCTCCTACGAGCAGTACTTC
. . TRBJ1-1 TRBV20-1 CSAPPPGRNTEAFF TGCAGTGCCCCACCCCCGGGACGGAACACTGAAGCTTTCTTT
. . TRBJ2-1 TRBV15 CATSRVENEQFF TGTGCCACCAGCAGAGTAGAGAATGAGCAGTTCTTC
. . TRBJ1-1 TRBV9 CASSVGGFTEAFF TGTGCCAGCAGCGTAGGGGGATTCACTGAAGCTTTCTTT
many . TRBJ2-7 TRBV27 CASSFGGEQYF TGTGCCAGCAGTTTTGGCGGCGAGCAGTACTTC
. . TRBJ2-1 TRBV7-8 CASSSLSLVGDEQFF TGTGCCAGCAGCTCCCTTTCACTAGTCGGCGATGAGCAGTTCTTC
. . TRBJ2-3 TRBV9 CASSVDLGAATDTQYF TGTGCCAGCAGCGTAGATCTGGGCGCAGCCACAGATACGCAGTATTTT
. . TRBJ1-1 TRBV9 CASSDMTGMNTEAFF TGTGCCAGCAGTGATATGACAGGAATGAACACTGAAGCTTTCTTT
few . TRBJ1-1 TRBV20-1 CSAMGEGNTEAFF TGCAGTGCTATGGGCGAGGGGAACACTGAAGCTTTCTTT
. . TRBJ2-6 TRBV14 CASSQGWGDKLSGANVLTF TGTGCCAGCAGCCAAGGTTGGGGGGACAAGCTCTCTGGGGCCAACGTCCTGACTTTC
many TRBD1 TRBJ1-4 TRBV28 CASSLSPRTGGREKLFF TGTGCCAGCAGTTTATCTCCTCGGACAGGGGGGCGGGAAAAACTGTTTTTT
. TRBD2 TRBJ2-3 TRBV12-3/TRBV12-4 CASTERLAGGPVGADTQYF TGTGCCAGCACGGAAAGACTAGCGGGGGGGCCGGTTGGCGCAGATACGCAGTATTTT
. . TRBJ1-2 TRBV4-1 CASSTPSRGMYGYTF TGCGCCAGCAGCACGCCCAGTCGGGGGATGTATGGCTACACCTTC
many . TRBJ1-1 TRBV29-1 CSVGGGETRGTEAFF TGCAGCGTGGGGGGCGGGGAGACCCGAGGTACTGAAGCTTTCTTT
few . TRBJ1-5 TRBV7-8 CASSLGLRQEYSNQPQHF TGTGCCAGCAGCTTAGGACTCAGACAGGAGTATAGCAATCAGCCCCAGCATTTT
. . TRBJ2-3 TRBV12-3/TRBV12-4 CASLSSGDPDTQYF TGTGCCAGTCTCTCCTCGGGGGATCCAGATACGCAGTATTTT
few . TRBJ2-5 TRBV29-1 CSVEAAGDFVGEETQYF TGCAGCGTTGAAGCCGCAGGGGATTTTGTGGGCGAGGAGACCCAGTACTTC
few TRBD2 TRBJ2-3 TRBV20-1 CSARVTSGGTTSTDTQYF TGCAGTGCTAGAGTGACTAGCGGGGGGACGACAAGCACAGATACGCAGTATTTT
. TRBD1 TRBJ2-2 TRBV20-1 CSATPGGPGELFF TGCAGTGCTACCCCAGGGGGCCCCGGGGAGCTGTTTTTT
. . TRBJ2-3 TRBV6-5 CASRYTATDTQYF TGTGCCAGCAGGTATACAGCCACAGATACGCAGTATTTT
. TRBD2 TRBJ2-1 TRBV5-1 CASSLRLAVHPYNEQFF TGCGCCAGCAGCTTGAGGCTAGCGGTACACCCCTACAATGAGCAGTTCTTC
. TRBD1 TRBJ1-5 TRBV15 CATSRGMGQGYQPQHF TGTGCCACCAGCAGAGGTATGGGACAGGGATATCAGCCCCAGCATTTT
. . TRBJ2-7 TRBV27 CASTDTGFDEQYF TGTGCCAGCACCGACACGGGGTTCGACGAGCAGTACTTC
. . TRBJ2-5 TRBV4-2 CASSQVGGDVGETQYF TGTGCCAGCAGCCAAGTCGGCGGGGACGTCGGAGAGACCCAGTACTTC